Below are 11 T cell receptor beta chains sequenced from a single sample in a study of blood T cell repertoires in COVID-19 (TCRdb year 2020). The protocol used for the library was the immunoSEQ multiplex PCR assay. In its TCRdb copy, this immuneACCESS table keeps in-frame sequences only and misses some clones. Where compared with another copy, unresolved V genes explain less than half of these, and the others have no known cause. The sample table holds about 250,000 clones, of which approximately 80% were seen once. 27% of the sample goes to the ten largest clones. Sample: peripheral blood. The receptors come from a man aged 35 to 55 with acute or convalescent COVID-19.

V usage is TRBV30 and J usage is TRBJ2-5, with a weak D call TRBD2 (5 bases). The CDR3 is 13 residues long. Germline V gives CDR1 GTSNPN, CDR2 SVGIG (reference sequence). With 0 bases removed from V and 3 bases from J, the gap between germline ends came to 8 bases. CDR3 region: CAWSVGREETQYF. CDR3 coding DNA: TGTGCCTGGAGTGTCGGGCGGGAAGAGACCCAGTACTTC.

The rearrangement links TRBV6-6 to TRBJ1-2, with 8 bases identical to TRBD1. The CDR3 is 17 residues long. Germline CDR1 MNHNY, CDR2 SVGAGI (reference sequence). The trim removed 5 bases at V and 8 bases at J, leaving 19 bases unmatched. CDR3 loop: CASSRTAGGSGGGGYTF. Written as DNA, the CDR3 is TGTGCCAGCAGTCGAACAGCAGGGGGCAGTGGAGGTGGAGGCTACACCTTC.

The chain couples TRBV5-1 to TRBJ2-3; D unclear. The CDR3 consists of 15 residues. CDR1 is SGHRS, CDR2 YFSETQ, per germline. Between the trimmed V and J ends, which lost 5 bases and 0 bases, there was a span of 13 bases. DNA for the CDR3: TGCGCCAGCAGGCCCACCCCAGGAAGCACAGATACGCAGTATTTT. It encodes CASRPTPGSTDTQYF.

The chain links TRBV7-6 to TRBJ2-5; 7 bases agree with TRBD1. Unmatched junction bases numbered 4, after V lost 5 bases and J lost 4 bases. Looked up from germline, CDR1 is SGHVS and CDR2 is FNYEAQ. The CDR3 loop spans 13 amino acids. The CDR3 coding sequence is TGTGCCAGCAGCCCCCGACAGGGAGAGACCCAGTACTTC. Translation gives CASSPRQGETQYF.

The chain is built from TRBV19 and TRBJ1-1; no definite D call. The germline V gene encodes CDR1 LNHDA and CDR2 SQIVND (reference sequence). The CDR3 consists of 14 residues. V lost 11 bases to trimming and J lost 1 base, with 17 bases between them. CDR3 in amino acids: CAVRENWGNTEAFF. The CDR3 DNA reads TGTGCCGTTAGGGAGAACTGGGGGAACACTGAAGCTTTCTTT.

The chain is built from TRBV3-1 (or the pseudogene TRBV3-2) and TRBJ2-3; D ambiguous. Trimming cost V 4 bases and J 0 bases, with 8 bases left between them. CDR3 length equals 14 residues. CDR1 and CDR2 (germline): LGHDT, YNNKEL (reference sequence). Here the CDR3 DNA reads TGTGCCAGCAGCCCAACCGCGAGCACAGATACGCAGTATTTT. Encoded protein: CASSPTASTDTQYF.

The chain joins TRBV11-2 to TRBJ2-3; D remains ambiguous. CDR3 length: 15 amino acids. Germline V gene sequence: CDR1 SGHAT, CDR2 FQNNGV. Deletions cut 0 bases from V and 3 bases from J, with 10 bases between. The CDR3, as DNA: TGTGCCAGCAGCTTAGAGGGCAAAATTACAGATACGCAGTATTTT. It is translated as CASSLEGKITDTQYF.

The chain recombines TRBV5-1 with TRBJ2-7; maybe TRBD2 (6 bases). The germline V gene encodes CDR1 SGHRS and CDR2 YFSETQ. With 0 bases removed from V and 7 bases from J, the gap between germline ends came to 17 bases. This CDR3 comprises 15 residues. The CDR3, as DNA: TGCGCCAGCAGCTTGGCTTCACCCGGGGGTGTGGAGCAGTACTTC. This sequence encodes CASSLASPGGVEQYF. Based on the CDR3 plus reference TRBV5-1 and TRBJ2-7, the full variable domain is KAGVTQTPRYLIKTRGQQVTLSCSPISGHRSVSWYQQTPGQGLQFLFEYFSETQRNKGNFPGRFSGRQFSNSRSEMNVSTLELGDSALYLCASSLASPGGVEQYFGPGTRLTVT.

As DNA, the CDR3 is TGTGCCAGCTCACCAAGAGGACAGGGAGGGAATAATGAGCAGTTCTTC. Its protein product is CASSPRGQGGNNEQFF. This chain joins TRBV18 and TRBJ2-1, with TRBD1 as a possible D gene (8 bases). The CDR3 has 16 amino acids. Germline values: CDR1 KGHSH, CDR2 LQKENI. Trimming cost V 2 bases and J 7 bases, with 18 bases left between them.

This chain links TRBV20-1 with TRBJ2-7; 11 nucleotides match TRBD2. Germline trimming cut 3 bases from V and 6 bases from J; bases unmatched to any gene: 13. Germline values: CDR1 DFQATT, CDR2 SNEGSKA (reference sequence). The CDR3 consists of 16 residues. CDR3 sequence reads: CSASGGGVLAGGEQYF. CDR3 bases: TGCAGTGCTAGTGGGGGGGGAGTGCTAGCGGGAGGCGAGCAGTACTTC.

The rearrangement joins TRBV7-8 to TRBJ2-1; the match to TRBD2 covers 7 bases. The CDR3 has 16 residues. Unmatched junction bases numbered 14, after V lost 5 bases and J lost 7 bases. Germline-derived CDR1 and CDR2 are SGHVS and FQNEAQ. CDR3 nucleotides: TGTGCCAGCAGCCCTATAGGGAGGGCCCCCCAAAATGAGCAGTTCTTC. It specifies CASSPIGRAPQNEQFF.